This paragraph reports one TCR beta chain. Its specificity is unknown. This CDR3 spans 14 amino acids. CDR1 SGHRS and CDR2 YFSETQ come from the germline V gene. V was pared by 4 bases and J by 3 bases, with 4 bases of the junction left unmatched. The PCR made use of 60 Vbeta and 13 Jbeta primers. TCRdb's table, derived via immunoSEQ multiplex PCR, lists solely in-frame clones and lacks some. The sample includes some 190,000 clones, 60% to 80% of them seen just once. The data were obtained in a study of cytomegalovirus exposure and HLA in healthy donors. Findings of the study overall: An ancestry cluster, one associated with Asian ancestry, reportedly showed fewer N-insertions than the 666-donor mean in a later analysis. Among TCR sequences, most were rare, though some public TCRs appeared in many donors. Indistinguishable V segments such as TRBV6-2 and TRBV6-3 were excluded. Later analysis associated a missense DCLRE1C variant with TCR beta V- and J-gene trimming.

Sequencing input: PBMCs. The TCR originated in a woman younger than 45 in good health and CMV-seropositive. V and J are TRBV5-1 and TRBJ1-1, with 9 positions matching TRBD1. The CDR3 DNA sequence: TGCGCCAGCAGCCAGGGACAGGGTCACACTGAAGCTTTCTTT. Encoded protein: CASSQGQGHTEAFF.